This TCR beta chain emerged from a study of beta chain features in type 1 diabetes. Germline-derived CDR1 and CDR2 are SEHNR and FQNEAQ (reference sequence). This CDR3 region has 18 residues. Trimming removed 5 bases from V and 2 bases from J; junction bases left unmatched: 7. This clone has only a few counts. Since all of the isolated RNA was reverse transcribed, expressed TCRB transcripts were what got sequenced. The assay was immunoSEQ multiplex PCR, and TCRdb's table has in-frame clones only and misses some. The data contain some 180,000 clones, around an eighth of them singletons. The chain is built from TRBV7-9 and TRBJ2-6, with TRBD2 identical over 12 bases. The sequencing sample was made of central memory CD4+ T cells from blood. This sequence was found in a woman between 18 and 29 years old in good health. The CDR3 loop is CASSGTGTSGPGANVLTF. Here the CDR3 DNA reads TGTGCCAGCAGCGGGACCGGGACTAGCGGGCCTGGGGCCAACGTCCTGACTTTC.